Listed below are T cell receptor beta chains from one sample, sequenced in a study of OX40 agonist ivuxolimab in advanced cancers. Libraries were prepared by immunoSEQ multiplex PCR; TCRdb keeps only in-frame clonotypes and omits some of them. This table has about 48,000 clones, roughly 88% appearing once. The specimen was CD4+ or CD8+ T cells sorted from blood, collected in a trial of the OX40 agonist ivuxolimab. These receptor sequences come from an adult with an advanced solid tumor such as melanoma, head and neck, liver or kidney cancer. The CDR3 runs from the conserved cysteine through the conserved F or W. D genes are given only for firm matches. Not all rows give a size; the values are once, few, many and, for expanded clones, a class.

v_call: TRBV6-8; clone_size: -; d_call: -; j_call: TRBJ2-7; cdr3_nt: TGTGCCAGCAGCGTCTCCTACGAGCAGTACTTC; cdr3_aa: CASSVSYEQYF
v_call: TRBV5-4; clone_size: -; d_call: TRBD1; j_call: TRBJ1-2; cdr3_nt: TGTGCCAGCTCAACGACAGGGGGCGGAACCTATGGCTACACCTTC; cdr3_aa: CASSTTGGGTYGYTF
v_call: TRBV27; clone_size: -; d_call: TRBD1; j_call: TRBJ2-7; cdr3_nt: TGTGCCAGCAGTTTAGGGACAGGGGGAACCTACGAGCAGTACTTC; cdr3_aa: CASSLGTGGTYEQYF
v_call: TRBV11-1; clone_size: -; d_call: TRBD2; j_call: TRBJ2-5; cdr3_nt: TGTGCCAGCAGCTTAGCCCGACTGGGCGGGGGATTCCAAGAGACCCAGTACTTC; cdr3_aa: CASSLARLGGGFQETQYF
v_call: TRBV7-2; clone_size: -; d_call: TRBD2; j_call: TRBJ2-3; cdr3_nt: TGTGCCAGCAGCTTCCGGAGCGGGGGGGCCCAGGGAACGCAGTATTTT; cdr3_aa: CASSFRSGGAQGTQYF
v_call: TRBV5-1; clone_size: once; d_call: -; j_call: TRBJ2-4; cdr3_nt: TGCGCCAGCAGCGAGGGGATTACTGGGGCAGCCAAAAACATTCAGTACTTC; cdr3_aa: CASSEGITGAAKNIQYF
v_call: TRBV6-5; clone_size: -; d_call: TRBD2; j_call: TRBJ2-1; cdr3_nt: TGTGCCAGCAGTTCCCCTAGCGGAGCCTACAATGAGCAGTTCTTC; cdr3_aa: CASSSPSGAYNEQFF
v_call: TRBV25-1; clone_size: -; d_call: -; j_call: TRBJ2-7; cdr3_nt: TGTGCCAGCAGTGAATGGGACGAGCAGTACTTC; cdr3_aa: CASSEWDEQYF
v_call: TRBV4-2; clone_size: -; d_call: TRBD1; j_call: TRBJ1-4; cdr3_nt: TGTGCCAGCAGCCAAGGCGGGACAGCTGAAAAACTGTTTTTT; cdr3_aa: CASSQGGTAEKLFF
v_call: TRBV7-8; clone_size: -; d_call: TRBD1; j_call: TRBJ2-3; cdr3_nt: TGTGCCAGCAGCTTAGGGGACAGGGAAGCAGATACGCAGTATTTT; cdr3_aa: CASSLGDREADTQYF
v_call: TRBV7-9; clone_size: few; d_call: -; j_call: TRBJ1-2; cdr3_nt: TGTGCCAGTTTATCAGGGAATGGCTACACCTTC; cdr3_aa: CASLSGNGYTF
v_call: TRBV14; clone_size: -; d_call: -; j_call: TRBJ2-3; cdr3_nt: TGTGCCAGCAGCCAAGACCGAACAGATACGCAGTATTTT; cdr3_aa: CASSQDRTDTQYF
v_call: TRBV5-6; clone_size: -; d_call: -; j_call: TRBJ2-2; cdr3_nt: TGTGCCAGCAGCTTGTACGGGGGCTGGACCACCGGGGAGCTGTTTTTT; cdr3_aa: CASSLYGGWTTGELFF
v_call: TRBV5-4; clone_size: -; d_call: -; j_call: TRBJ2-3; cdr3_nt: TGTGCCAGCAGCTCCCCGAAGGGATCTAGCACAGATACGCAGTATTTT; cdr3_aa: CASSSPKGSSTDTQYF
v_call: TRBV28; clone_size: -; d_call: -; j_call: TRBJ2-1; cdr3_nt: TGTGCCAGCTATGCTATAACTAGCATATGGCAGTTCTTC; cdr3_aa: CASYAITSIWQFF
v_call: TRBV6-5; clone_size: -; d_call: -; j_call: TRBJ2-5; cdr3_nt: TGTGCCAGCAGGTTAGGGGTTGCCCAGTACTTC; cdr3_aa: CASRLGVAQYF
v_call: TRBV5-6; clone_size: once; d_call: -; j_call: TRBJ2-2; cdr3_nt: TGTGCCAGCAGCTTGAGACAAGGCATCGACACCGGGGAGCTGTTTTTT; cdr3_aa: CASSLRQGIDTGELFF
v_call: TRBV25-1; clone_size: -; d_call: -; j_call: TRBJ1-3; cdr3_nt: TGTGCCAGCATGGGGACGCTGGAGTCCTCTGGAAACACCATATATTTT; cdr3_aa: CASMGTLESSGNTIYF